These 15 T cell receptor beta chains were sequenced from one sample in a study of T cells in localized non-small cell lung cancer. Only in-frame clones appear in the TCRdb table, and some are missing; sequencing was by immunoSEQ multiplex PCR. The sample records around 1,100 clones, about 40% being singletons. The sequencing here drew on normal lung tissue next to the tumor, taken before any cancer treatment. These receptor sequences come from a man aged 35-69 years with stage III lung adenocarcinoma.

The genes are TRBV19 and TRBJ2-1; D is unresolved. Germline V gene sequence: CDR1 LNHDA, CDR2 SQIVND (reference sequence). This CDR3 region has 15 residues. V lost 0 bases and J 2 bases, leaving 8 bases between the germline ends. The CDR3 nucleotides are TGTGCCAGTAGTATAGACGGAAGGCCCTACAATGAGCAGTTCTTC. Amino acid sequence: CASSIDGRPYNEQFF.

In this sample, this clone is medium-sized. This rearrangement joins TRBV11-3 to TRBJ1-4; D call uncertain. The ends were cut back, 3 bases at V and 0 bases at J, with 11 bases in the middle. Germline CDR1 and CDR2: SGHNT and YENEEA. The CDR3 spans 16 residues. CDR3 loop: CASSLFGHTTNEKLFF. In DNA, the CDR3 is TGTGCCAGCAGCTTGTTCGGGCATACAACTAATGAAAAACTGTTTTTT.

The sample holds a few counts of this clone. The J gene is TRBJ1-1, the V gene TRBV19; weak D call: TRBD1 (5 bases). V lost 2 bases, J lost 4 bases, and 11 bases lay in between. The germline CDR1 and CDR2 sequences are LNHDA and SQIVND (reference sequence). The CDR3 spans 14 residues. CDR3 residues: CASSISEGRTEAFF. In nucleotides, the CDR3 is TGTGCCAGTAGTATATCGGAGGGGCGCACTGAAGCTTTCTTT.

Only a few counts were recorded for this clone. J is TRBJ1-1 and V is TRBV11-3, with D maybe TRBD1 (6 bases). Trimming stripped 1 base from V and 0 bases from J, with 12 bases between. CDR1 is SGHNT, CDR2 YENEEA, per germline. This CDR3 has 16 residues. CDR3 in amino acids: CASSLGRQVMNTEAFF. CDR3 in DNA: TGTGCCAGCAGCTTAGGAAGACAGGTGATGAACACTGAAGCTTTCTTT. Filled out from reference TRBV11-3 and TRBJ1-1, the complete variable domain reads EAGVVQSPRYKIIEKKQPVAFWCNPISGHNTLYWYLQNLGQGPELLIRYENEEAVDDSQLPKDRFSAERLKGVDSTLKIQPAELGDSAVYLCASSLGRQVMNTEAFFGQGTRLTVV.

The V gene is TRBV10-2, the J gene TRBJ2-7, with D uncertain. Trimming cost V 4 bases and J 6 bases, with 13 bases left between them. The CDR3 sequence is 13 residues long. CDR1 and CDR2 from the germline V gene are WSHSY and SAAADI. The CDR3 region is CASSGPGTPEQYF. For the CDR3, the DNA is TGCGCCAGCAGTGGGCCAGGAACACCCGAGCAGTACTTC.

The rearrangement uses TRBV29-1 and TRBJ1-4; 9 nucleotides agree with TRBD1. With 6 bases clipped from V and 4 bases from J, the junction kept 9 bases outside the gene matches. This CDR3 has 15 residues. Germline V lookup: CDR1 SQVTM, CDR2 ANQGSEA. In nucleotides, the CDR3 is TGCAGCGTCCTGAGGACAGGGGACATTAATGAAAAACTGTTTTTT. The encoded protein is CSVLRTGDINEKLFF.

The chain combines TRBV6-8 with TRBJ1-4; 8 bases align to TRBD1. Unmatched junction bases numbered 9, after V lost 5 bases and J lost 7 bases. This CDR3 region has 15 residues. Germline CDR1 reads MNHGY; CDR2 reads SAAAGT. CDR3: CASSLQGARGEKLFF. CDR3 in DNA: TGTGCCAGCAGTCTCCAGGGGGCTCGGGGTGAAAAACTGTTTTTT.

V gene TRBV30 combines with J gene TRBJ2-3, with 9 nucleotides matching TRBD1. The V segment lost 8 bases and the J segment 4 bases; nucleotides outside the gene matches: 7. Germline V gives CDR1 GTSNPN, CDR2 SVGIG (reference sequence). CDR3 length equals 13 residues. The CDR3, as DNA: TGTGCCCTCGGGACAGGGTTTTCAGATACGCAGTATTTT. It encodes CALGTGFSDTQYF.

The table lists this clone with a few counts. The J gene is TRBJ1-5, the V gene TRBV6-8; possibly TRBD1 for D (5 bases). Trimming pared 6 bases from V and 4 bases from J, leaving 13 bases between. Germline values: CDR1 MNHGY, CDR2 SAAAGT. The CDR3 is 14 residues long. CDR3 DNA sequence: TGTGCCAGCAGCCCCCGGGACGGGAATCAGCCCCAGCATTTT. It yields the protein CASSPRDGNQPQHF.

The chain couples TRBV28 to TRBJ1-2; D is undetermined. This CDR3 has 15 residues. Germline CDR1 and CDR2: MDHEN and SYDVKM. The germline V and J ends were trimmed by 2 bases and 3 bases, with 13 bases remaining between them. Here the CDR3 reads CASSLAGFYDYGYTF. Written as DNA, the CDR3 is TGTGCCAGCAGTTTAGCGGGGTTTTATGACTATGGCTACACCTTC.

By frequency in the sample, this clone is medium-sized (0.01 to 0.1%). The chain recombines TRBV11-3 with TRBJ2-7; 7 nucleotides match TRBD1. The CDR3 spans 16 residues. Germline V gives CDR1 SGHNT, CDR2 YENEEA. V lost 3 bases, J lost 3 bases, and 11 bases stayed unmatched. CDR3 coding DNA: TGTGCCAGCAGCTTGGGCCCCGAGACAGGGTACTACGAGCAGTACTTC. As protein: CASSLGPETGYYEQYF.

Only a few counts were recorded for this clone. The V gene is TRBV6-8, the J gene TRBJ1-1; D is unresolved. The CDR3 has 13 residues. V was cut by 4 bases and J by 1 base, with 7 bases left in between. Germline loops: CDR1 MNHGY, CDR2 SAAAGT. The CDR3 loop reads CASSSKGNTEAFF. Written as DNA, the CDR3 is TGTGCCAGCAGTTCAAAAGGGAACACTGAAGCTTTCTTT.

This chain joins TRBV19 and TRBJ2-3; TRBD2 matches 10 bases. Losses at the gene ends were 5 bases for V and 11 bases for J; bases not matched to a gene: 13. Germline lookup yields CDR1 LNHDA and CDR2 SQIVND (reference sequence). This CDR3 is built from 15 residues. The CDR3 DNA follows: TGTGCCAGTAGTGTGGGACTAGCGTGGGCAGATGGGCAGTATTTT. This codes for CASSVGLAWADGQYF.

The chain links TRBV19 to TRBJ1-2; D gene ambiguous. Germline CDR1 LNHDA, CDR2 SQIVND (reference sequence). The V gene lost 3 bases and the J gene lost 8 bases, with 22 bases spanning the gap. The CDR3 is 16 residues long. For the CDR3, the DNA is TGTGCCAGTAGTATTCCGGATGATAGTTTACGCCGCGGCTACACCTTC. Translated, it gives CASSIPDDSLRRGYTF.

This clone was observed a few times. V is TRBV29-1 and J is TRBJ1-2, with D perhaps TRBD1 (5 bases). The germline V gene encodes CDR1 SQVTM and CDR2 ANQGSEA. Trimming took 0 bases from V and 6 from J, leaving 14 bases between them. The CDR3 sequence is 14 residues long. CDR3 sequence: CSVEDGGGNDGYTF. In nucleotides, the CDR3 is TGCAGCGTTGAAGATGGTGGGGGAAACGATGGCTACACCTTC.